What follows is one T cell receptor (beta chain) and its context. Its antigen is still unknown. Peripheral blood was drawn, about 10 milliliters per donor. A second 7 to 11 cycle PCR used barcoded and J-beta primers. Each cDNA molecule carried a tag from a template-switch adaptor that contained 12 random nucleotides. CDR3-containing paired-end reads numbered at least 3 million in each sample. From the 5' RACE reads, TCRdb called clonotypes with MiXCR, one entry per CDR3 protein. Of 1,300,000 or so distinct CDR3 sequences in the sample, roughly 59% were seen once. Per germline, CDR1 LGHNA and CDR2 YSLEER. V was trimmed by 0 bases and J by 5 bases, leaving 13 bases between them. The CDR3 is 15 residues long. The source of the sample is a study of blood T cells in healthy people across ages. Findings and limits, study-wide: The fall in TCR beta diversity per million T cells was roughly linear with age.

Sequenced sample: blood. The clonotype was recovered from a man aged 18 to 29 in good health. The chain is built from TRBV4-3 and TRBJ2-5; D is perhaps TRBD1 (6 bases). The CDR3 region is CASSQEGAGTETQYF. The CDR3 DNA reads as TGCGCCAGCAGCCAAGAGGGGGCAGGGACGGAGACCCAGTACTTC.